Sequencing of this TCR beta chain was carried out in a study of tumor-infiltrating lymphocytes in primary liver carcinoma. At the level of the study: Men and women, 30 to 69 years of age, made up the patients. Overall study findings and caveats: Detection in all five tumor regions applied to only about 7-25% of top clones. Lesser overlap characterized tumor-adjacent and tumor-blood pairs relative to tumor region pairs.

The trim removed 1 base at V and 14 bases at J, leaving 7 bases unmatched. CDR3 length: 12 residues. Germline loops: CDR1 DFQATT, CDR2 SNEGSKA (reference sequence). This clonotype turned up a few times. As yet, its antigen is unknown. The input was 450 to 500 ng total RNA; TCR beta cDNA was made from it with a constant-region primer. Libraries of TCR beta came from three nested multiplex PCR rounds with slightly modified ARM-PCR. In the first two PCR rounds, TRBV1-TRBV30 forward primers were paired with a C-beta reverse primer, and each round lasted roughly 10 cycles. TCRdb reanalysed the multiplex PCR reads using MiXCR and keeps one entry per CDR3 protein. The sample gives just over 20,000 distinct CDR3 sequences, roughly 80% of which show up once; about 40% is in the top ten. Co-extraction of both nucleic acids (RNA and DNA) used about 19-33 mg of unsorted bulk tissue.

This TCR was recovered from a woman under 40 with primary liver carcinoma and hepatitis B virus infection. The rearrangement joins TRBV20-1 to TRBJ2-2; 7 bases agree with TRBD1. Sequenced: liver tumor tissue from sampling region 4. Subset given: tumor region T4, right-lateral pole. CDR3 sequence (DNA): TGCAGTGCTAGAGTTGGACAGGCTCGCCTGTTTTTT. Amino acids: CSARVGQARLFF.